This TCR beta chain was retrieved from a study of blood T cell repertoires in COVID-19. Looked up from germline, CDR1 is MDHEN and CDR2 is SYDVKM. Trimming removed 4 bases from V and 7 bases from J; junction bases left unmatched: 4. CDR3 length equals 13 residues. Method: immunoSEQ multiplex PCR; TCRdb's copy keeps in-frame clones and lacks some. The sample has approximately 110,000 clones; 70% to 85% are singletons. The V and J genes are TRBV28 and TRBJ1-2, with TRBD1 matching over 9 bases. Sequenced material: peripheral blood. This receptor was identified in a human donor with acute or convalescent COVID-19. The donor label of this sample is uncertain. Here the CDR3 DNA reads TGTGCCAGCAGTTCCCCGGACAGGGGTGGCTACACCTTC. Translating it yields CASSSPDRGGYTF.